This T cell receptor (beta chain) stems from a study of blood T cells in healthy people across ages. General study results and limits: As naive T cell percentage varied, TCR beta diversity correlated strongly with it. Per-million-T-cell TCR beta diversity fell roughly linearly with age. Donor CMV infection status was unknown, possibly confounding age-related changes in expanded clonotypes. Relative to aged donors, long-lived donors carried more naive CD4+ cells and displayed higher diversity.

Of note for this clonotype: What it binds is unknown.

A second PCR, run for about 7 to 11 cycles, used a sample-barcoded 5' primer plus a J-beta primer mix. Each CDR3 protein is one row after TCRdb ran MiXCR on the 5' RACE reads. This sample has some 860,000 distinct CDR3 sequences; around 50% occur once, and the top ten carry around a quarter. Input material: blood. The receptor was isolated from a man aged 35 to 55 in good health.

CDR3 residues: CASSPAGTGVVGTEAFF. The CDR3 nucleotides are TGTGCCAGCAGCCCAGCGGGGACAGGGGTAGTGGGCACTGAAGCTTTCTTT. This rearrangement joins TRBV27 to TRBJ1-1; 10 nucleotides agree with TRBD1. The CDR3 length is 17 residues. V lost 6 bases, J lost 4 bases, and 14 bases stayed unmatched. Germline V gene lookup returns CDR1 MNHEY and CDR2 SMNVEV (reference sequence).